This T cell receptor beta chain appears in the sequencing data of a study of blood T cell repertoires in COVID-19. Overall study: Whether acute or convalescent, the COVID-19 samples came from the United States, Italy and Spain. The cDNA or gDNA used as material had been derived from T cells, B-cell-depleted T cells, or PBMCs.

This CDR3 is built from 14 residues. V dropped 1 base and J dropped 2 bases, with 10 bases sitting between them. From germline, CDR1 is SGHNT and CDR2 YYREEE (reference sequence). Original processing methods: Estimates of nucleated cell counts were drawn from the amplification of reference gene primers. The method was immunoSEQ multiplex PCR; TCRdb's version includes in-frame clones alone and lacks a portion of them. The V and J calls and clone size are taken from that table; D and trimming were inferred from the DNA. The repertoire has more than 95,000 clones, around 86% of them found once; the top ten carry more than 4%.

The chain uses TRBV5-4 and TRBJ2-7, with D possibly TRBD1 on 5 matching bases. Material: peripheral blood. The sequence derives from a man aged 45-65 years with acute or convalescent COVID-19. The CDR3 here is CASSLYDRTYEQYF. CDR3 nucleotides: TGTGCCAGCAGCTTGTATGACAGAACCTACGAGCAGTACTTC.